The present TCR beta chain was sequenced within a study of blood T cell repertoires in COVID-19 (TCRdb year 2020). At the level of the whole study: Samples from collaborators originated in the United States, Italy and Spain and spanned both the acute and convalescent phases of COVID-19. The material from the prospective study consisted of cDNA or gDNA derived from T cells, B-cell-depleted T cells, or PBMCs. Subjects who had been exposed to COVID-19, were actively infected with it, or had recovered from it provided the deeply sampled blood TCRbeta repertoires that made up the dataset. The repertoires were released in a freely available public database intended as a resource for research on the immune response to SARS-CoV-2. Samples were obtained from the ongoing ImmuneRACE study (first 160 participants) and from roughly 1,300 subjects provided by 6 global collaborators. Nearly every sample came with metadata listing a de-identified subject ID, COVID-19 status, age in years and sex. Where HLA class I and class II types were available, the types were taken from metadata supplied by the sample provider, not from assay-based typing. Study-level results and caveats: How much clinical and demographic metadata was included differed by source and by participant, and the metadata was provided uncurated.

Each collaborating institution followed its own protocols to collect whole blood in K2EDTA tubes. For TCRbeta analysis, collaborator samples were shipped as frozen whole blood, as isolated PBMCs, or as DNA extracted from either sample type. TCRbeta CDR3 regions were amplified from genomic DNA by means of the immunoSEQ Assay, a bias-controlled multiplex PCR. Per the source publication's procedure: The number of nucleated cells in each sample was estimated by amplification of reference gene primers within the assay. To quantify the absolute abundance of each unique TCRbeta CDR3 rearrangement, sequence reads were collapsed and filtered. Productive Simpson clonality was computed per sample as the square root of Simpson's diversity index over productive rearrangements. Here the immuneACCESS table is served through TCRdb, limited to in-frame sequences with V and J called. Missing clones are a known gap in these copies; in checked studies unresolved V genes cover under half, and the rest lacks a known reason. Clone size and V and J calls were adopted from that table, with D and trimming inferred from the DNA. This sample is represented by 95,000 or so clones; about 89% of them were singletons. The top ten clonotypes cover 3% to 4% of the sample.

Turning to this clone: The antigen this receptor binds is unknown. No clone much larger than this one lies a single base away; base qualities are absent.

The CDR3 spans 16 residues, from the cysteine through the phenylalanine. Left in the record is the CDR3 DNA by itself, 48 bases read in frame from the first base. Reading the germline V gene gives CDR1 SGHVS and CDR2 FNYEAQ. V loses 5 bases, J loses 4 bases, and the germline ends lie 20 bases apart. The sequenced material came from peripheral blood. The receptor was isolated from a woman in her seventies with acute or convalescent COVID-19. The rearrangement joined TRBV7-6 to TRBJ2-5, and perhaps TRBD2 as D gene, on 7 matching bases. The nucleotide sequence is TGTGCCAGCAGCCCCAGGGGAGGAGCGGGGAGAGAGACCCAGTACTTC. The resulting protein is CASSPRGGAGRETQYF.